This TCR beta chain was obtained from a study of monozygotic twins with inflammatory bowel disease (dated by TCRdb to between 2018 and 2020). Notes on the research overall: In total, 28 monozygotic twin pairs made up the full study: 19 Danish pairs, all IBD-discordant, plus nine German pairs, of which four were IBD-concordant and five were IBD-discordant. The search for disease-associated traits relied mainly on comparing IBD patients with their genetically identical healthy co-twins within discordant pairs. Each individual had, on average, about 151 000 unique TCRalpha sequences and 181 000 unique TCRbeta sequences available for analysis.

A word on this clonotype: Its antigen is currently not known.

An approximately 2.3 ml peripheral blood sample was drawn into PAXgene tubes per donor and stored at -80°C. Total RNA was isolated from whole blood with the PAXgene blood miRNA kit on an automated QIAcube, without T cell sorting. Deep TCRalpha and TCRbeta repertoire profiling with unique molecular barcoding was performed on peripheral blood of monozygotic twin pairs concordant or discordant for inflammatory bowel disease. Smoking habits were recorded for all twin pairs, with individuals classified as current, former or never smokers. Library preparation used 5' RACE. Each TCR library was prepared from about 3.5 ug of total RNA. For each sample, cDNA synthesis was carried out in eight separate reactions using SMARTScribe reverse transcriptase. Unique molecular identifiers containing a 6-nucleotide sample barcode were introduced through template switching during cDNA synthesis. Two nested PCRs of approximately 16 and 9 cycles amplified the TCRalpha and TCRbeta cDNA, and bead purification followed each PCR. Before amplification, the cDNA was treated with uracil DNA-glycosylase and purified using the QIAquick PCR purification kit. The second PCR added Illumina TruSeq-compatible adapters along with sample-specific barcodes. Library quality and concentration were assessed using TapeStation and Qubit, and 5 to 6 ng of each library was pooled. Pooled libraries were sequenced on an Illumina HiSeq2500 single-index Rapid Run with 2 x 100 bp reads and custom sequencing primers. The authors' pipeline ran thus. UMI-based consensus assembly with MiGEC version 1.2.6 was used to correct PCR and sequencing errors. MiXCR version 2.1.1 was used for V(D)J alignment, clonotype assembly and CDR3 extraction. To normalise gene usage, clonotype sharing and MAIT/NKT TCR abundance, the analysis used the top 1000, 10 000 and 20 000 clonotypes per sample. Diversity was computed as the inverse Simpson index with the vegan R package after downsampling to 27 000 UMIs. Paired Mann-Whitney U tests were applied to discordant twin pairs, and Benjamini-Hochberg correction was used for multiple testing. After reprocessing by TCRdb, each CDR3 protein sequence is one entry, and no DNA is given. The authors' filters were not applied to this entry. This sample's table lists some 330,000 distinct CDR3 sequences. Of the sample, 5.5% to 6.5% is held by the ten largest clones.

CDR1 and CDR2 (SNHLY, FYNNEI) derive from the germline V gene. The CDR3 holds 13 amino acids from the cysteine to the phenylalanine. Only the protein is on record. Summary of the overall study and its limitations: Repertoire similarity did not differ between concordant and discordant twins, which could be due to limited statistical power. TCRbeta repertoire diversity, by inverse Simpson index, was decreased in IBD patients compared with their healthy co-twins. Compared with healthy twins, IBD patients had fewer clonotypes in common with other individuals, a difference most pronounced in patients showing signs of disease activity. The analysis was unable to tell apart different T cell subtypes. Differing immunosuppressive treatments among patients may have added background noise and inter-individual variability to the repertoires. The results gave no support for a single strong signal or clonotype linked to IBD.

Rearrangement joined TRBV2 to TRBJ2-7; the D call of TRBD2 rests on TCRdb alone, since no DNA is present to check it. This TCR was sampled from a human donor with ulcerative colitis or Crohn's disease, or a healthy co-twin of an affected twin (not recorded which). Material for sequencing was blood. For the CDR3, the sequence is CASSETRSGRAPF.